The sequence of this T cell receptor beta chain was determined in a study of PD-1 blockade in mismatch repair-deficient tumors. Background on the study: Patients had approximately 11 mismatch repair-deficient cancer types and were previously treated and progressing.

Only in-frame clones appear in the TCRdb table, and some are missing; sequencing was by immunoSEQ multiplex PCR. This table has 30,000 to 45,000 clones, approximately 88% appearing once. Comments on this clone: What it binds is not known.

This CDR3 region has 15 residues. Deletions cut 4 bases from V and 3 bases from J, with 16 bases between. Germline values: CDR1 MNHEY, CDR2 SMNVEV (reference sequence). The TCR-sequenced patients were three responders to pembrolizumab. Regarding the study as a whole: Tumor-resident clones, often undetectable pretreatment in blood, expanded then contracted after pembrolizumab.

The chain recombines TRBV27 with TRBJ2-7; TRBD2 is a possible D gene (6 bases). The material sequenced was PBMCs, taken approximately 9 months after starting pembrolizumab. This sequence was found in an adult with mismatch repair-deficient cancer. The CDR3 DNA follows: TGTGCCAGCAGTTGCATTTCCGGAGGGAACTACGAGCAGTACTTC. It encodes CASSCISGGNYEQYF.